This record concerns one TCR beta chain sequence. The antigen is unknown. The source of the sample is a study of T cell responses to AZD1222 COVID-19 vaccine. Study-wide findings and caveats: Clonal diversity was possibly underestimated, and white British individuals and females predominated among donors. After the peak T cell response, and only then, were repertoires sampled. Seropositivity was recorded at baseline in only 6 or 7 AZD1222 recipients. Following two doses of AZD1222, Spike-specific TCR breadth and depth rose.

The CDR3 is made up of 15 amino acids. The V and J ends lost 6 bases and 4 bases respectively, with 17 bases between them. Germline V CDR1 and CDR2: MNHEY, SVGAGI. Sequencing was performed with immunoSEQ multiplex PCR; in TCRdb, only in-frame clones are kept and a portion is missing. The table has about 88,000 clones, around nine tenths seen once. Material: peripheral blood, obtained on day 0 of MenACWY control vaccination. This receptor was identified in an adult in good health. The rearrangement uses TRBV6-5 and TRBJ2-3; tentative D call: TRBD2 (6 bases). CDR3 bases: TGTGCCAGCAGAGTAGCGGTGGCTGGCGCAGATACGCAGTATTTT. Protein sequence: CASRVAVAGADTQYF.